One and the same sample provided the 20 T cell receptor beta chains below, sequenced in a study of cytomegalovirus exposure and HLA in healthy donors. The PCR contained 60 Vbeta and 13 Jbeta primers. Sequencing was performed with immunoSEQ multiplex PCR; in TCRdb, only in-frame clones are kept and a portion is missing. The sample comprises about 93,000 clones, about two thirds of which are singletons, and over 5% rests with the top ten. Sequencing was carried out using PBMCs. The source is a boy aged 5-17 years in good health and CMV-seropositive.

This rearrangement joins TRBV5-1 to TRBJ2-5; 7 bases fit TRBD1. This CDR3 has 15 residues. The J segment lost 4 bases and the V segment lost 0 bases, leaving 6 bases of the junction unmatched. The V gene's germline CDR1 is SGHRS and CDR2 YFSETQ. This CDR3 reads CASSLVTGAGETQYF. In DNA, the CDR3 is TGCGCCAGCAGCTTGGTTACAGGGGCCGGAGAGACCCAGTACTTC. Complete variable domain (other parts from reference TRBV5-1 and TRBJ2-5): KAGVTQTPRYLIKTRGQQVTLSCSPISGHRSVSWYQQTPGQGLQFLFEYFSETQRNKGNFPGRFSGRQFSNSRSEMNVSTLELGDSALYLCASSLVTGAGETQYFGPGTRLLVL.

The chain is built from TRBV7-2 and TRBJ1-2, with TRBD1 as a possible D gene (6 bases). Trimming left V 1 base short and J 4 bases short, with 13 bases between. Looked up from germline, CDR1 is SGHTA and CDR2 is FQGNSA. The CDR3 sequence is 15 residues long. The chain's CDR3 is CASSLVGTPLYGYTF. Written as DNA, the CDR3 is TGTGCCAGCAGCTTAGTCGGGACACCTCTCTATGGCTACACCTTC.

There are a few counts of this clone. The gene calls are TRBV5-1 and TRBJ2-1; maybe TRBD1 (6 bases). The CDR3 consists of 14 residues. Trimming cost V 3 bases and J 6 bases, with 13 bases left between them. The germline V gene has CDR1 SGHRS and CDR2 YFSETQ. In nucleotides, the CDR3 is TGCGCCAGCAGCTCGGCCACAGGGTTCAATGAGCAGTTCTTC. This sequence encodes CASSSATGFNEQFF.

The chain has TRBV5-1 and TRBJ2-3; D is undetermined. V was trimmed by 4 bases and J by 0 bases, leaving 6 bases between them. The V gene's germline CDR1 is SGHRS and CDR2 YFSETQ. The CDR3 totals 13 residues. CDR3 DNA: TGCGCCAGCAGCGTGACTAGCACAGATACGCAGTATTTT. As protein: CASSVTSTDTQYF.

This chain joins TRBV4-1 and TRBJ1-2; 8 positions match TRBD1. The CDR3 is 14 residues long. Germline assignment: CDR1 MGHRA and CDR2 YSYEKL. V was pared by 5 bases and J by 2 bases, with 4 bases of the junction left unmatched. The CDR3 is CASSSDRGNYGYTF. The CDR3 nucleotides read TGCGCCAGCAGCTCCGACAGGGGAAACTATGGCTACACCTTC.

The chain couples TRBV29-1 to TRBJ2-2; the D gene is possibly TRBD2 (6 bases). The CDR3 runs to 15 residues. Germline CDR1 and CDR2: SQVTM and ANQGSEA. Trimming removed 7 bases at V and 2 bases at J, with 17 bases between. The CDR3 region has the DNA TGCAGCGGACAAAAGGAGGGAAGTAACACCGGGGAGCTGTTTTTT. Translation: CSGQKEGSNTGELFF.

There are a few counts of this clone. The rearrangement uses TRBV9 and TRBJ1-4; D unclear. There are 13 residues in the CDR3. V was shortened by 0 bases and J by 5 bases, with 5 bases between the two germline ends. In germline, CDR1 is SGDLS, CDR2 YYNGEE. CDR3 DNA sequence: TGTGCCAGCAGCGTAGGTTTAAATGAAAAACTGTTTTTT. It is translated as CASSVGLNEKLFF. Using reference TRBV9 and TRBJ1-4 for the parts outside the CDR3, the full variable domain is DSGVTQTPKHLITATGQRVTLRCSPRSGDLSVYWYQQSLDQGLQFLIQYYNGEERAKGNILERFSAQQFPDLHSELNLSSLELGDSALYFCASSVGLNEKLFFGSGTQLSVL.

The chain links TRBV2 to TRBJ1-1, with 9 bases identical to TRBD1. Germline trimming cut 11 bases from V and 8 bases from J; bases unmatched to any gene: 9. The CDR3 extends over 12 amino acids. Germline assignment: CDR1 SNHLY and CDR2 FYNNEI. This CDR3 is CAAEGQGEEAFF. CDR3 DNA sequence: TGTGCCGCCGAGGGACAGGGAGAAGAAGCTTTCTTT.

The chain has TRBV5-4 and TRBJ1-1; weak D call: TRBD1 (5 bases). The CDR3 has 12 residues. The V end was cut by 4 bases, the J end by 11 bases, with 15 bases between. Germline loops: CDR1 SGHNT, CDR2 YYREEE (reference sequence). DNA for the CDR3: TGTGCCAGCAGCCCCGGGACTCCCCAGGCTTTCTTT. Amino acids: CASSPGTPQAFF.

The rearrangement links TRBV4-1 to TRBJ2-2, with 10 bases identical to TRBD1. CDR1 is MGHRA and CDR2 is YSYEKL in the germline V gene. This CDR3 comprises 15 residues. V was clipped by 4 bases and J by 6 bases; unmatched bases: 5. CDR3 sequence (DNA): TGCGCCAGCAGCCGGACAGGGGGTAGTCCCGGGGAGCTGTTTTTT. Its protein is CASSRTGGSPGELFF.

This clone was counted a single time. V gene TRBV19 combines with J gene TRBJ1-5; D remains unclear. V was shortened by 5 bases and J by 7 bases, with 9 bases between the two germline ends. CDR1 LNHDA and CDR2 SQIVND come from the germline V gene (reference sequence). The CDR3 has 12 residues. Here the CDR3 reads CASSLGWQPQHF. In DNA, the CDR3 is TGTGCCAGTAGTCTCGGGTGGCAGCCCCAGCATTTT.

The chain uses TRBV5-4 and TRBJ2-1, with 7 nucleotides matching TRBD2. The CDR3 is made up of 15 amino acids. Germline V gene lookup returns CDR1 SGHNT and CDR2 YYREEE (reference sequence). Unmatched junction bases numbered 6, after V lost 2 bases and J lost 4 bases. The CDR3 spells CASSFGGGRYNEQFF. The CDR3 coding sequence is TGTGCCAGCAGCTTTGGGGGGGGGAGGTACAATGAGCAGTTCTTC.

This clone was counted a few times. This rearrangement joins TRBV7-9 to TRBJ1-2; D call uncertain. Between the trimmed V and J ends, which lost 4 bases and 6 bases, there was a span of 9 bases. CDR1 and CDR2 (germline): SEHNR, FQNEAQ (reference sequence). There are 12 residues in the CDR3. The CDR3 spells CASSSPTDGYTF. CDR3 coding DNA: TGTGCCAGCAGCTCCCCAACAGATGGCTACACCTTC.

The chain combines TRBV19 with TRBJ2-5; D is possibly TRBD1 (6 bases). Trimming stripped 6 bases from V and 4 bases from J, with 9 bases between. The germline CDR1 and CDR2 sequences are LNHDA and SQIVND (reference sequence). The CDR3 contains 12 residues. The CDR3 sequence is CASRGRGETQYF. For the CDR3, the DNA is TGTGCCAGTAGGGGCAGGGGAGAGACCCAGTACTTC.

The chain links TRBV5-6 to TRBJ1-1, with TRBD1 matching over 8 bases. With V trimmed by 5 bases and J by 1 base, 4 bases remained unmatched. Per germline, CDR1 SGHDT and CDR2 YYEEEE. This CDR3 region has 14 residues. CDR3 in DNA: TGTGCCAGCAGACCGGGACAGGAGAACACTGAAGCTTTCTTT. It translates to CASRPGQENTEAFF.

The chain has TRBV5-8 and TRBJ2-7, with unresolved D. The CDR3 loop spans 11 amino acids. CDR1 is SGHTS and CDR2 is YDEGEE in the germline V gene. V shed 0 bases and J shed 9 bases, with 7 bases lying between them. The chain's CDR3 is CASSLETRQYF. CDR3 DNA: TGTGCCAGCAGCTTGGAGACAAGGCAGTACTTC.

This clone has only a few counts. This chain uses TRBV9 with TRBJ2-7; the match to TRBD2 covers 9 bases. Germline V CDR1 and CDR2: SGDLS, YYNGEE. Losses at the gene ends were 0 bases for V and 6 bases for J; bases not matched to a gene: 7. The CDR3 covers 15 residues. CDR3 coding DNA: TGTGCCAGCAGCGTAGAGCCCAGCGGGAGGACCGAGCAGTACTTC. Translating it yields CASSVEPSGRTEQYF.

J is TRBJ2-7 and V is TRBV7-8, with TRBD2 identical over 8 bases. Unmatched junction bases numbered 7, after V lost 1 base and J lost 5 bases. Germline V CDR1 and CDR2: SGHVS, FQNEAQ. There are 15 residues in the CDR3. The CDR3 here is CASSLEAGALDEQYF. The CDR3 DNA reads TGTGCCAGCAGCTTAGAAGCGGGGGCCTTGGACGAGCAGTACTTC. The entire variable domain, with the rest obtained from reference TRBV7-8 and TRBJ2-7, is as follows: GAGVSQSPRYKVAKRGQDVALRCDPISGHVSLFWYQQALGQGPEFLTYFQNEAQLDKSGLPSDRFFAERPEGSVSTLKIQRTQQEDSAVYLCASSLEAGALDEQYFGPGTRLTVT.

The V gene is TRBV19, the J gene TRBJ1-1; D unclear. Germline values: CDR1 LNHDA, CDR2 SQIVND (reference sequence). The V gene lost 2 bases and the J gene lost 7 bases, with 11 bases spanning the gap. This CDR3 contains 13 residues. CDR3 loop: CASSIRGLGEAFF. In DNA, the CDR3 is TGTGCCAGTAGTATAAGAGGGTTAGGTGAAGCTTTCTTT.

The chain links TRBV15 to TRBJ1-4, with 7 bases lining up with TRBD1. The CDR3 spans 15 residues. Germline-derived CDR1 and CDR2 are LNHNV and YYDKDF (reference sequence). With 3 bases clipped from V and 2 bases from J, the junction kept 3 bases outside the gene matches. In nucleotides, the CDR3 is TGTGCCACCAGCAGGATACAGGGGACTAATGAAAAACTGTTTTTT. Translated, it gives CATSRIQGTNEKLFF. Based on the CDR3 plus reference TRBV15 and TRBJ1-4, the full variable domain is DAMVIQNPRYQVTQFGKPVTLSCSQTLNHNVMYWYQQKSSQAPKLLFHYYDKDFNNEADTPDNFQSRRPNTSFCFLDIRSPGLGDTAMYLCATSRIQGTNEKLFFGSGTQLSVL.